This T cell receptor beta chain stems from a study of post-analysis software for immune sequencing data. About the research overall: The disease courses spanned relapsing-remitting, secondary progressive and progressive-relapsing forms of multiple sclerosis. General study points: Comparison of patients with controls showed five TRBV segments more frequent in patients, TRBV5-6, TRBV5-1 and TRBV20-1 among them. Strong co-clustering by F measure was evident for samples that had been prepared in the same batch. Normalized Chao1 diversity was significantly reduced in patients versus controls.

The CDR3 is made up of 15 amino acids. Between the trimmed V and J ends, which lost 5 bases and 3 bases, there was a span of 15 bases. A remark on this clonotype: Its antigen remains unknown.

Tagging with unique molecular identifiers was a feature of the TCR beta cDNA libraries. When about 0.95 to 10 million T cells were used, they gave approximately 530,000 cDNA molecules. TCRdb re-analysed the PCR reads in MiXCR, keeping a single row per CDR3 protein. The sample consists of 380,000 or so distinct CDR3 sequences, approximately 38% of them appearing once. This sequence was found in a girl aged 5-17 years with multiple sclerosis. Sequencing was performed on blood. V and J are TRBV12-3 or TRBV12-4 and TRBJ2-3, with a weak D call TRBD1 (5 bases). The CDR3 sequence: CASSAKGRGTDTQYF. The CDR3 nucleotides are TGTGCCAGCAGTGCCAAGGGAAGGGGAACAGATACGCAGTATTTT.